These 23 T cell receptor beta chains came from one sample sequenced in a study of blood T cell repertoires in COVID-19. Only in-frame clones appear in the TCRdb table, and some are missing; sequencing was by immunoSEQ multiplex PCR. The table shows roughly 160,000 clones, with approximately 86% occurring only once. The sample consisted of peripheral blood. These receptors all stem from a woman aged 80 or over with COVID-19, enrolled during active disease.

The chain carries TRBV10-3 and TRBJ2-7, with 8 bases identical to TRBD1. Trimming took 3 bases from V and 7 from J; bases not matched to a gene: 5. CDR1 and CDR2 (germline): ENHRY, SYGVKD. The CDR3 is 13 residues long. CDR3 in amino acids: CAISDQGAKEQYF. CDR3 bases: TGTGCCATCAGTGACCAGGGGGCGAAAGAGCAGTACTTC.

This chain joins TRBV6-5 and TRBJ2-7; the D is unclear. The V end lost 6 bases, the J end lost 3 bases, and 12 bases lay between the germline ends. In germline, CDR1 is MNHEY, CDR2 SVGAGI. This CDR3 is built from 13 residues. The CDR3 here is CASSQLRNYEQYF. In nucleotides, the CDR3 is TGTGCCAGCAGCCAACTGCGAAACTACGAGCAGTACTTC.

This sequence joins TRBV5-1 and TRBJ1-4; D possibly corresponds to TRBD1 (5 bases). Trimming cost V 2 bases and J 7 bases, with 12 bases left between them. The CDR3 covers 14 residues. From germline, CDR1 is SGHRS and CDR2 YFSETQ. This CDR3 is CASSLTGQGEKLFF. The DNA for the CDR3 is TGCGCCAGCAGCTTAACAGGTCAGGGTGAAAAACTGTTTTTT.

This chain connects TRBV27 to TRBJ2-5, with TRBD2 matching over 14 bases. The trim removed 3 bases at V and 4 bases at J, leaving 7 bases unmatched. The CDR3 extends over 17 amino acids. In germline, CDR1 is MNHEY, CDR2 SMNVEV (reference sequence). The CDR3 sequence is CASSLYGLAGGGETQYF. The CDR3 DNA is TGTGCCAGCAGTTTGTATGGACTAGCGGGAGGAGGAGAGACCCAGTACTTC.

The chain is built from TRBV9 and TRBJ2-7; 10 nucleotides agree with TRBD2. The CDR3 has 15 amino acids. Trimming removed 4 bases from V and 2 bases from J; junction bases left unmatched: 6. Germline CDR1 SGDLS, CDR2 YYNGEE. The CDR3 DNA follows: TGTGCCAGCAGCCCGAGGACTAGCGGAACCTACGAGCAGTACTTC. It codes for CASSPRTSGTYEQYF.

The gene calls are TRBV20-1 and TRBJ1-2; D is unresolved. Trimming took 4 bases from V and 0 from J, leaving 6 bases between them. This CDR3 is 12 amino acids long. Looked up from germline, CDR1 is DFQATT and CDR2 is SNEGSKA (reference sequence). The CDR3 loop reads CSAIDTNYGYTF. For the CDR3, the DNA is TGCAGTGCTATTGACACTAACTATGGCTACACCTTC.

The rearrangement joins TRBV10-3 to TRBJ1-2; 8 bases line up with TRBD1. This CDR3 has 13 amino acids. V dropped 5 bases and J dropped 5; count of bases not matched to a gene: 4. In germline, CDR1 is ENHRY, CDR2 SYGVKD. The CDR3 spells CAISSGGGYGYTF. The CDR3 DNA sequence: TGTGCCATCAGTTCAGGGGGCGGGTATGGCTACACCTTC.

V usage is TRBV2 and J usage is TRBJ1-5; TRBD1 might be the D (5 bases). This CDR3 has 15 amino acids. Looked up from germline, CDR1 is SNHLY and CDR2 is FYNNEI. The V end lost 6 bases, the J end lost 0 bases, and 12 bases lay between the germline ends. DNA for the CDR3: TGTGCCAGCAGCCCATACCAGGGTAGCAATCAGCCCCAGCATTTT. Protein: CASSPYQGSNQPQHF. Filled out from reference TRBV2 and TRBJ1-5, the complete variable domain reads EPEVTQTPSHQVTQMGQEVILRCVPISNHLYFYWYRQILGQKVEFLVSFYNNEISEKSEIFDDQFSVERPDGSNFTLKIRSTKLEDSAMYFCASSPYQGSNQPQHFGDGTRLSIL.

Only a few counts were recorded for this clone. The chain uses TRBV28 and TRBJ1-3; 9 nucleotides match TRBD1. The germline CDR1 and CDR2 sequences are MDHEN and SYDVKM. V shed 6 bases, J shed 3 bases, and the junction held 0 bases outside the gene matches. This CDR3 spans 13 amino acids. The CDR3: CASRTGGGNTIYF. The CDR3 DNA reads as TGTGCCAGCAGGACAGGGGGTGGAAACACCATATATTTT.

The CDR3 protein is CASSDALGKTQFF. The CDR3 region has the DNA TGTGCCAGCAGTGACGCCCTAGGCAAAACGCAGTTCTTC. This chain connects TRBV2 to TRBJ2-1, with D unclear. Trimming took off 3 bases at V and 12 bases at J, with 15 bases between the two ends. In germline, CDR1 is SNHLY, CDR2 FYNNEI. The CDR3 totals 13 residues.

The chain carries TRBV28 and TRBJ1-5; D ambiguous. The V and J ends lost 4 bases and 6 bases respectively, with 4 bases between them. The CDR3 contains 11 residues. From germline, CDR1 is MDHEN and CDR2 SYDVKM. The CDR3 region has the DNA TGTGCCAGCAGTTATAGTCAGCCCCAGCATTTT. Protein sequence: CASSYSQPQHF.

This rearrangement joins TRBV2 to TRBJ1-5, with 7 bases aligning to TRBD1. The germline V gene encodes CDR1 SNHLY and CDR2 FYNNEI. The V and J ends lost 4 bases and 0 bases, in that order; junction bases with no gene match: 9. This CDR3 contains 17 residues. CDR3 amino acids: CASSGLRGRDSNQPQHF. CDR3 bases: TGTGCCAGCAGTGGTTTGAGGGGGCGGGATAGCAATCAGCCCCAGCATTTT. The full variable domain, in which reference TRBV2 and TRBJ1-5 provide the parts outside the CDR3, is EPEVTQTPSHQVTQMGQEVILRCVPISNHLYFYWYRQILGQKVEFLVSFYNNEISEKSEIFDDQFSVERPDGSNFTLKIRSTKLEDSAMYFCASSGLRGRDSNQPQHFGDGTRLSIL.

V usage is TRBV24-1 and J usage is TRBJ1-5, with D tentatively TRBD1 (6 bases). The CDR3 contains 16 residues. Germline V gene lookup returns CDR1 KGHDR and CDR2 SFDVKD. Trimming pared 2 bases from V and 7 bases from J, leaving 17 bases between. The CDR3 here is CATSDSTGSYGQPQHF. In nucleotides, the CDR3 is TGTGCCACCAGTGATTCCACAGGGTCATACGGCCAGCCCCAGCATTTT.

This rearrangement joins TRBV19 to TRBJ2-1; 9 bases match TRBD2. V lost 4 bases to trimming and J lost 6 bases; unmatched junction nucleotides: 7. Germline CDR1 and CDR2: LNHDA and SQIVND (reference sequence). The CDR3 totals 15 residues. CDR3 amino acids: CASSTTREGLNEQFF. Written as DNA, the CDR3 is TGTGCCAGTAGTACAACGCGGGAGGGCCTCAATGAGCAGTTCTTC.

The count of this clone is one. The CDR3 DNA follows: TGTGCCAGCAGCATACTAGCGGGAGTCTACCACGAGCAGTACTTC. This translates into CASSILAGVYHEQYF. The rearrangement links TRBV6-5 to TRBJ2-7, with 11 bases fitting TRBD2. The CDR3 runs 15 residues. The ends lost 6 bases at V and 5 bases at J; junction bases unmatched: 9. CDR1 is MNHEY and CDR2 is SVGAGI in the germline V gene.

This chain's CDR3 is CASTPDWGSSYNEQFF. The CDR3 DNA reads as TGTGCCAGTACCCCGGACTGGGGAAGCTCCTACAATGAGCAGTTCTTC. The chain couples TRBV19 to TRBJ2-1; D is possibly TRBD2 (5 bases). Trimming left V 7 bases short and J 0 bases short, with 16 bases between. This CDR3 is 16 amino acids long. Germline assignment: CDR1 LNHDA and CDR2 SQIVND (reference sequence).

The rearrangement joins TRBV10-1 to TRBJ2-5, with 9 bases identical to TRBD1. Germline CDR1 WNHNN, CDR2 SYGVQD (reference sequence). With V trimmed by 0 bases and J by 4 bases, 12 bases remained unmatched. This CDR3 is 18 amino acids long. CDR3 DNA sequence: TGCGCCAGCAGTGAGTCTGTGGGCCGACAGGGGGATGGAGAGACCCAGTACTTC. It specifies CASSESVGRQGDGETQYF.

The sample holds a few counts of this clone. This sequence joins TRBV10-1 and TRBJ2-7; D ambiguous. V lost 4 bases and J lost 3, with 16 bases in between. CDR1 and CDR2 (germline): WNHNN, SYGVQD (reference sequence). The CDR3 runs to 15 residues. For the CDR3, the DNA is TGCGCCAGCAGTGTTAGTGTTTACAGAATCTACGAGCAGTACTTC. Its protein is CASSVSVYRIYEQYF.

This chain uses TRBV9 with TRBJ1-6; 7 positions match TRBD1. CDR1 is SGDLS, CDR2 YYNGEE, per germline. V lost 3 bases and J lost 10; bases outside the gene matches: 7. The CDR3 contains 14 residues. The CDR3 nucleotides read TGTGCCAGCAGCGGACAGGGACAGCGGTCACCCCTCCACTTT. Translated, it gives CASSGQGQRSPLHF.

This sequence joins TRBV5-6 and TRBJ2-3; 8 bases match TRBD2. Per germline, CDR1 SGHDT and CDR2 YYEEEE. This CDR3 contains 16 residues. V lost 0 bases to trimming and J lost 2 bases; unmatched junction nucleotides: 5. Here the CDR3 DNA reads TGTGCCAGCAGCTTGGATCAAGCGGGGGTCACAGATACGCAGTATTTT. Its translation: CASSLDQAGVTDTQYF.

The DNA of the CDR3 is TGTGCCAGCAGTGATCAGGGGAACACTGAAGCTTTCTTT. Protein sequence: CASSDQGNTEAFF. The rearrangement joins TRBV2 to TRBJ1-1; D might be TRBD1 (5 bases). Between the trimmed V and J ends, which lost 3 bases and 1 base, there was a span of 6 bases. CDR1 is SNHLY and CDR2 is FYNNEI in the germline V gene. This CDR3 contains 13 residues.

The chain combines TRBV21-1 with TRBJ2-7; TRBD2, as called in the table, went unchecked against the DNA. TRBV21-1 is labeled a pseudogene. The CDR3 extends over 14 amino acids. This CDR3 is CASSCRDSIYEQYF. As DNA, the CDR3 is TGTGCCAGCAGCTGCCGGGACTCTATTTACGAGCAGTACTTC.

V usage is TRBV2 and J usage is TRBJ1-2; D may be TRBD1 (6 bases). The V end lost 5 bases, the J end lost 7 bases, and 17 bases lay between the germline ends. This CDR3 has 14 amino acids. Germline CDR1 and CDR2: SNHLY and FYNNEI. In DNA, the CDR3 is TGTGCCAGCAGTCCTAGACAGGACCGGGGTGGCTACACCTTC. This gives the protein CASSPRQDRGGYTF.